This paragraph covers one T cell receptor (beta chain) sequence. These data originate in a study of blood T cell repertoires in COVID-19. Study as a whole: The study drew acute and convalescent COVID-19 samples from the United States, Italy and Spain. PBMCs, B-cell-depleted T cells, or T cells provided the cDNA or gDNA that made up the material.

Original methodology: From reference gene primer amplification, estimates of nucleated cell counts were derived. Clones were read by immunoSEQ multiplex PCR, and TCRdb kept only the in-frame ones, dropping some. V, J and clone size derive from that table, while D and trimming were established from the DNA sequence. The sample shows some 220,000 clones, 87% of them seen only once. From germline, CDR1 is MNHEY and CDR2 SVGAGI. V was clipped by 0 bases and J by 1 base, with 11 bases between them. CDR3 size: 16 residues. This sequence originates from a woman aged 18-29 years who had recovered from COVID-19. Specimen: peripheral blood. The gene calls are TRBV6-5 and TRBJ2-3; D perhaps matches TRBD2 (7 bases). The CDR3 loop is CASSYSGGLGTDTQYF. As DNA, the CDR3 is TGTGCCAGCAGTTACTCGGGGGGGCTAGGCACAGATACGCAGTATTTT.